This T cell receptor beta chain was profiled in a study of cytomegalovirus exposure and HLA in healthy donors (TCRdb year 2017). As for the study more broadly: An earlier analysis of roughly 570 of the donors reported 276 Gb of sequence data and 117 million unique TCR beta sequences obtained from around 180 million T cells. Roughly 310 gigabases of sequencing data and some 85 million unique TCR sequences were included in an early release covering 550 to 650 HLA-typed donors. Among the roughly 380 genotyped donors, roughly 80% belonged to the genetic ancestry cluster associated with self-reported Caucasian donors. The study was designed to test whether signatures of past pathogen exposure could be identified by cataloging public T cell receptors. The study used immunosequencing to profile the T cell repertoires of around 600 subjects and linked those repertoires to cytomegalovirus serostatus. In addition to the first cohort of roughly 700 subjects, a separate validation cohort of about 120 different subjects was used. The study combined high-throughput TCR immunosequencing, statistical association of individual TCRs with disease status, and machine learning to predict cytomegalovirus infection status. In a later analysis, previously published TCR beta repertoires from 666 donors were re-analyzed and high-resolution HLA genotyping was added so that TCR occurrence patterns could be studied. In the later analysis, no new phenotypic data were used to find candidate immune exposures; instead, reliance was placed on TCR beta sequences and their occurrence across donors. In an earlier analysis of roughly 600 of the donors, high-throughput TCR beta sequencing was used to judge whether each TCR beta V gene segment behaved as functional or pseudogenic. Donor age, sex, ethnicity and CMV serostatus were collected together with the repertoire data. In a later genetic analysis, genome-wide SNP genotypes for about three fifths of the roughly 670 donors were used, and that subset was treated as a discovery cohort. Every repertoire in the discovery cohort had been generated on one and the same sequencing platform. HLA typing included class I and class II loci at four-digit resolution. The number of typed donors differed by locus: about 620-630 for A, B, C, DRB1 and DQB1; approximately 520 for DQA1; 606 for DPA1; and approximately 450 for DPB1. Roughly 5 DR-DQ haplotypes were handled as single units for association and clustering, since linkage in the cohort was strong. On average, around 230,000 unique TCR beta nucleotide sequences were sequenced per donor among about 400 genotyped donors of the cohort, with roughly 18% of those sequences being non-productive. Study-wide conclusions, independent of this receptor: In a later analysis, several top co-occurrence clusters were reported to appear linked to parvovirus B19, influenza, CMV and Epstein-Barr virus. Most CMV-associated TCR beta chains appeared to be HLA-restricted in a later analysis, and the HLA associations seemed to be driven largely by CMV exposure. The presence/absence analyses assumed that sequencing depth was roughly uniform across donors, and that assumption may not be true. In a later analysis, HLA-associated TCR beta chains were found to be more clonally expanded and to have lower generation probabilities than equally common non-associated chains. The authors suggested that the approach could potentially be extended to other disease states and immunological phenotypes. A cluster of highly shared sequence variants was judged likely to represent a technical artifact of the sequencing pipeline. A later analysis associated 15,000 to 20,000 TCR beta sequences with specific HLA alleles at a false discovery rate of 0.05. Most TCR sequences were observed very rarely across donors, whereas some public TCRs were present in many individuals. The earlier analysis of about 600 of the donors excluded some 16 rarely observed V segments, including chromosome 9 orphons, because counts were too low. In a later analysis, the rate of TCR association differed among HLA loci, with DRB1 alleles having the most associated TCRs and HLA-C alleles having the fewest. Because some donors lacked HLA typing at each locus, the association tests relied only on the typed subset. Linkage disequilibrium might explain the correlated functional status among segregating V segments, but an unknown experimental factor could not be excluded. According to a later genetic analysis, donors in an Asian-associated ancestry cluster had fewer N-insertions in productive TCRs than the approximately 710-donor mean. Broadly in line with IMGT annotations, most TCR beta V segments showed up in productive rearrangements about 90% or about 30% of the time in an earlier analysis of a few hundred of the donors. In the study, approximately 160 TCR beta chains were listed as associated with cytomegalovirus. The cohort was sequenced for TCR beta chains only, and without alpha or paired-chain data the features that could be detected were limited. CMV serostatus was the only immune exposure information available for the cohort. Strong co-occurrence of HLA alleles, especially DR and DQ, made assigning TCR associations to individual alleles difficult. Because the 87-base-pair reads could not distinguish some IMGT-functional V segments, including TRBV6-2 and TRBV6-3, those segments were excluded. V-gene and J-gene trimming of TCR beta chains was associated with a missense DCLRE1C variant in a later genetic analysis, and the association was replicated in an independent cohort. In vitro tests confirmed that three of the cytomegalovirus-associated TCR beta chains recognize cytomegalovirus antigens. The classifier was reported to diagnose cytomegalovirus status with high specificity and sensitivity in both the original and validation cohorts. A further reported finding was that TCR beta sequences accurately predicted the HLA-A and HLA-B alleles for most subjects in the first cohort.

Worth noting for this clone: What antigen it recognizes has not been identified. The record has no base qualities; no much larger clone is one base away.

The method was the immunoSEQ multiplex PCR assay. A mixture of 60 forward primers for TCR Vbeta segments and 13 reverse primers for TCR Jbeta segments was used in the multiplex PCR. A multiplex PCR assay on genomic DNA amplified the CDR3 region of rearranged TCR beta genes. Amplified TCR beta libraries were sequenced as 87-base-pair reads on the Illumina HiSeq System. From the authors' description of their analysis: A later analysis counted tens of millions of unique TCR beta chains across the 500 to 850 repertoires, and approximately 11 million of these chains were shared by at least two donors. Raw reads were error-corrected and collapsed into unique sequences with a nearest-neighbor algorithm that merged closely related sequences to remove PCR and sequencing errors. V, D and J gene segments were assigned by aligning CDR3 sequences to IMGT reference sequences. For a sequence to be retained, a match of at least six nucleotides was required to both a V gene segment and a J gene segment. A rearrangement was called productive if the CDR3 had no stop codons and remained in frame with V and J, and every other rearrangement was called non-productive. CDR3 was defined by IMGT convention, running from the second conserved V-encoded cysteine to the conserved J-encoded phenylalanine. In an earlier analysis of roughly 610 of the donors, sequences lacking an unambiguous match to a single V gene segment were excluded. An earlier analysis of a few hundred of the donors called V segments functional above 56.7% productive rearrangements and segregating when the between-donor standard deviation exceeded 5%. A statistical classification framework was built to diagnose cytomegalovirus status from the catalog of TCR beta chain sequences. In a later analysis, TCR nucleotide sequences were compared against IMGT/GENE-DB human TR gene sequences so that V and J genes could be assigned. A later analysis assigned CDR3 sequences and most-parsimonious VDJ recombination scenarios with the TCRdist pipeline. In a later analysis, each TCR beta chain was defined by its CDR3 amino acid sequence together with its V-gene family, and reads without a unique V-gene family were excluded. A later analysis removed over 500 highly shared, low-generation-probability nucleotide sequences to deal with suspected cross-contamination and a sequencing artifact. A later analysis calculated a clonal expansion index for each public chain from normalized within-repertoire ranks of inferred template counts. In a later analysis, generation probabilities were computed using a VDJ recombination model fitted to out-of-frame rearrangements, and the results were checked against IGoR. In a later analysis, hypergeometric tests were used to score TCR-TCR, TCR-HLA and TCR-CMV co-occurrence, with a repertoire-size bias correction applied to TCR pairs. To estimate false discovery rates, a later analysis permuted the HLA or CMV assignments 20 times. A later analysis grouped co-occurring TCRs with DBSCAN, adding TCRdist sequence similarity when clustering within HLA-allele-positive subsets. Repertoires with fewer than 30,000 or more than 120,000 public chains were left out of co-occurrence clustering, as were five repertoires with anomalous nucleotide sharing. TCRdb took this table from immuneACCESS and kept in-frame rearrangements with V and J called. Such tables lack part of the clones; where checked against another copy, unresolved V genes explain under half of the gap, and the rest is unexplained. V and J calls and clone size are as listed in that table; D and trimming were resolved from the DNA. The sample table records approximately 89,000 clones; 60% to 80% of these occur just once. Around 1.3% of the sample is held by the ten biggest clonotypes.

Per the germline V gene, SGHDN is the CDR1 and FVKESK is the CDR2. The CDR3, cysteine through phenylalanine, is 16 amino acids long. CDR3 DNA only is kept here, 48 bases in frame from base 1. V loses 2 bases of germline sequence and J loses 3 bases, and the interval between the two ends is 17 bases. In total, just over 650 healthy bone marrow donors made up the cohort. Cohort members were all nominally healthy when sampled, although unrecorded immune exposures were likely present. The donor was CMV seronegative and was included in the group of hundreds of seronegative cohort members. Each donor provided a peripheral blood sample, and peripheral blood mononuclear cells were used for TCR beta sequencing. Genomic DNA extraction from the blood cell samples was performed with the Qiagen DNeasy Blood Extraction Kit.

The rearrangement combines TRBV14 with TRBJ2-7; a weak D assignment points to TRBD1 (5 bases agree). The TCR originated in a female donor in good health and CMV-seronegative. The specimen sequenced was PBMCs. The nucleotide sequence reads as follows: TGTGCCAGCAGCCAATACCGTCGTGCAGGGAACTACGAGCAGTACTTC. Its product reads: CASSQYRRAGNYEQYF.